These 22 T cell receptor beta chains were sequenced from one sample in a study of CD8 T cells in Susac syndrome. Roughly 0.45 to 1 ug RNA was reverse transcribed with random hexamers. TCRdb re-called the immunoSEQ multiplex PCR reads through MiXCR, storing one row per CDR3 protein. In the table there are some 75,000 distinct CDR3 sequences, roughly 92% of which are singletons. Sequencing was carried out using CD8+ T cells from PBMCs. These receptors all come from a human donor with Susac syndrome.

The chain uses TRBV20-1 and TRBJ2-7; maybe TRBD2 (6 bases). Germline loops: CDR1 DFQATT, CDR2 SNEGSKA (reference sequence). The CDR3 totals 13 residues. V was trimmed by 5 bases and J by 2 bases, leaving 13 bases between them. The CDR3 DNA is TGCAGTGCTGGGGAGTGGGGGGCCTACGAGCAGTACTTC. Encoded protein: CSAGEWGAYEQYF.

The J gene is TRBJ1-1, the V gene TRBV18; 7 bases are a match to TRBD1. Germline lookup yields CDR1 KGHSH and CDR2 LQKENI. After removal of 3 bases from V and 3 bases from J, the junction contained 4 bases not matched to a gene. The CDR3 has 14 amino acids. CDR3 sequence: CASSPSGQHTEAFF. The CDR3 DNA is TGTGCCAGCTCACCTTCGGGACAGCACACTGAAGCTTTCTTT. Filled out from reference TRBV18 and TRBJ1-1, the complete variable domain reads NAGVMQNPRHLVRRRGQEARLRCSPMKGHSHVYWYRQLPEEGLKFMVYLQKENIIDESGMPKERFSAEFPKEGPSILRIQQVVRGDSAAYFCASSPSGQHTEAFFGQGTRLTVV.

The chain combines TRBV20-1 with TRBJ2-7, with TRBD2 identical over 9 bases. CDR1 and CDR2 from the germline V gene are DFQATT and SNEGSKA (reference sequence). V gave up 1 base and J gave up 3 bases; unmatched junction bases: 7. The CDR3 is made up of 15 amino acids. CDR3: CSARGSTSGHYEQYF. Written as DNA, the CDR3 is TGCAGTGCTAGAGGATCGACTAGCGGCCACTACGAGCAGTACTTC.

The chain carries TRBV2 and TRBJ2-2; no firm D call. With 6 bases removed from V and 4 bases from J, the gap between germline ends came to 12 bases. There are 14 residues in the CDR3. The germline V gene has CDR1 SNHLY and CDR2 FYNNEI. CDR3 sequence: CASRVRQVTGELFF. The CDR3 DNA follows: TGTGCCAGCAGAGTCCGGCAGGTCACCGGGGAGCTGTTTTTT.

The chain is built from TRBV4-3 and TRBJ2-2; TRBD1 matches at 7 bases. The CDR3 is made up of 22 amino acids. Germline CDR1 and CDR2: LGHNA and YSLEER. V was clipped by 4 bases and J by 5 bases; unmatched bases: 28. CDR3 protein: CASSRGRSSYSHRGFLTGELFF. DNA for the CDR3: TGCGCCAGCAGCCGAGGGCGGAGTAGCTATAGTCACAGGGGTTTTTTAACCGGGGAGCTGTTTTTT.

V gene TRBV5-1 combines with J gene TRBJ2-4, with a weak D call TRBD2 (5 bases). The CDR3 runs 15 residues. V was cut by 0 bases and J by 2 bases, with 9 bases left in between. Germline values: CDR1 SGHRS, CDR2 YFSETQ. CDR3 in DNA: TGCGCCAGCAGCTTGGACGGGGAGTCCAAAAACATTCAGTACTTC. This encodes CASSLDGESKNIQYF.

The chain joins TRBV29-1 to TRBJ2-1; TRBD2 matches at 14 bases. Looked up from germline, CDR1 is SQVTM and CDR2 is ANQGSEA. The CDR3 is 15 residues long. With V trimmed by 1 base and J by 9 bases, 5 bases remained unmatched. The CDR3 sequence: CSVEGGLAGAIEQFF. Written as DNA, the CDR3 is TGCAGCGTTGAAGGGGGACTAGCGGGAGCAATTGAGCAGTTCTTC.

The rearrangement joins TRBV9 to TRBJ1-2, with no clear D. The CDR3 is 15 residues long. Looked up from germline, CDR1 is SGDLS and CDR2 is YYNGEE. V was pared by 0 bases and J by 0 bases, with 9 bases between. CDR3 DNA sequence: TGTGCCAGCAGCGTAGATGGGCAGACTAACTATGGCTACACCTTC. It codes for CASSVDGQTNYGYTF.

The chain couples TRBV6-1 to TRBJ2-5, with D perhaps matching TRBD2 (5 bases). Per germline, CDR1 MNHNS and CDR2 SASEGT. The CDR3 has 16 residues. V lost 3 bases, J lost 5 bases, and 19 bases lay in between. CDR3 DNA sequence: TGTGCCAGCAGTGAGGGTTTGGGAGACGGGCTTGAGACCCAGTACTTC. Protein product: CASSEGLGDGLETQYF.

J is TRBJ2-1 and V is TRBV7-2, with 7 bases identical to TRBD1. Per germline, CDR1 SGHTA and CDR2 FQGNSA. This CDR3 has 14 residues. V was clipped by 2 bases and J by 4 bases; unmatched bases: 2. CDR3 sequence: CASSLRGQYNEQFF. In DNA, the CDR3 is TGTGCCAGCAGCTTAAGGGGACAGTACAATGAGCAGTTCTTC. Variable domain in full (rest from reference TRBV7-2 and TRBJ2-1): GAGVSQSPSNKVTEKGKDVELRCDPISGHTALYWYRQSLGQGLEFLIYFQGNSAPDKSGLPSDRFSAERTGGSVSTLTIQRTQQEDSAVYLCASSLRGQYNEQFFGPGTRLTVL.

CDR3 amino acids: CSARAPQLDGTDTQYF. Here the CDR3 DNA reads TGCAGTGCTAGAGCCCCACAGCTGGACGGCACAGATACGCAGTATTTT. The chain employs TRBV20-1 and TRBJ2-3; no clear D. Per the germline V gene, CDR1 is DFQATT and CDR2 is SNEGSKA (reference sequence). V gave up 1 base and J gave up 1 base, with 15 bases separating them. The CDR3 has 16 amino acids.

V and J are TRBV7-8 and TRBJ1-1, with TRBD1 identical over 11 bases. CDR3 length equals 16 residues. Trimming cost V 7 bases and J 2 bases; bases outside gene matches: 9. CDR1 and CDR2 (germline): SGHVS, FQNEAQ. The CDR3 here is CASTPGDRGYNTEAFF. CDR3 DNA: TGTGCCAGCACCCCCGGGGACAGGGGGTATAACACTGAAGCTTTCTTT.

The chain employs TRBV27 and TRBJ2-1; possibly TRBD1 for D (6 bases). This CDR3 is built from 13 residues. Germline values: CDR1 MNHEY, CDR2 SMNVEV (reference sequence). V was cut by 7 bases and J by 8 bases, with 15 bases left in between. The CDR3 here is CASTYGGGDEQFF. DNA for the CDR3: TGTGCCAGCACCTATGGTGGGGGCGATGAGCAGTTCTTC.

This clonotype was detected a few times. The rearrangement uses TRBV19 and TRBJ1-1, with D possibly being TRBD1 (6 bases). V was cut by 6 bases and J by 1 base, with 12 bases left in between. The CDR3 loop spans 14 amino acids. Germline assignment: CDR1 LNHDA and CDR2 SQIVND (reference sequence). CDR3 coding DNA: TGTGCCAGTAGCCTATCAGGGGCGAACACTGAAGCTTTCTTT. Protein sequence: CASSLSGANTEAFF.

This chain joins TRBV30 and TRBJ2-4; D perhaps matches TRBD1 (5 bases). The CDR3 covers 12 residues. The V end lost 3 bases, the J end lost 4 bases, and 7 bases lay between the germline ends. Germline V gives CDR1 GTSNPN, CDR2 SVGIG (reference sequence). In DNA, the CDR3 is TGTGCCTGGAGCGCAGGGAAAAACATTCAGTACTTC. It yields the protein CAWSAGKNIQYF. Variable domain in full (rest from reference TRBV30 and TRBJ2-4): SQTIHQWPATLVQPVGSPLSLECTVEGTSNPNLYWYRQAAGRGLQLLFYSVGIGQISSEVPQNLSASRPQDRQFILSSKKLLLSDSGFYLCAWSAGKNIQYFGAGTRLSVL.

The chain employs TRBV23-1 and TRBJ1-5, with D perhaps TRBD1 (5 bases). TRBV23-1 is an ORF; its function is uncertain. The CDR3 length is 16 residues. V was cut by 0 bases and J by 5 bases, with 14 bases left in between. The DNA of the CDR3 is TGCGCCAGCAGTCAATCTCCCAGGGAGGTCGATCAGCCCCAGCATTTT. Its protein product is CASSQSPREVDQPQHF.

This chain links TRBV20-1 with TRBJ1-3; tentatively, D is TRBD1 (5 bases). This CDR3 region has 13 residues. The germline V gene encodes CDR1 DFQATT and CDR2 SNEGSKA (reference sequence). With 5 bases removed from V and 0 bases from J, the gap between germline ends came to 8 bases. This chain's CDR3 is CSARQNSGNTIYF. The CDR3 bases are TGCAGTGCTCGACAGAACTCTGGAAACACCATATATTTT.

The chain combines TRBV6-2 or TRBV6-3 with TRBJ1-1; no reliable D call. From germline, CDR1 is MNHEY and CDR2 SVGEGT. Trimming stripped 3 bases from V and 4 bases from J, with 3 bases between. The CDR3 covers 11 residues. The DNA for the CDR3 is TGTGCCAGCAGTTATATCACTGAAGCTTTCTTT. It yields the protein CASSYITEAFF.

V usage is TRBV7-9 and J usage is TRBJ2-2; 9 bases are shared with TRBD1. The CDR3 consists of 16 residues. V shed 5 bases and J 4 bases; nucleotides not matched to a gene: 8. Looked up from germline, CDR1 is SEHNR and CDR2 is FQNEAQ (reference sequence). The CDR3 spells CASSATGGSGTGELFF. In DNA form, the CDR3 reads TGTGCCAGCAGCGCTACAGGGGGCTCGGGCACCGGGGAGCTGTTTTTT.

The chain carries TRBV20-1 and TRBJ2-5, with 8 bases identical to TRBD2. CDR3 length: 13 amino acids. The V gene end was trimmed by 5 bases and the J gene end by 2 bases; junction bases not matched to a gene: 4. Germline assignment: CDR1 DFQATT and CDR2 SNEGSKA (reference sequence). In DNA, the CDR3 is TGCAGTGCTTTAGGACTAGCTCAAGAGACCCAGTACTTC. Translating gives CSALGLAQETQYF.

This clonotype was seen only a few times. The chain is built from TRBV11-3 and TRBJ2-1; TRBD2 is a possible D gene (5 bases). Trimming took off 5 bases at V and 9 bases at J, with 23 bases between the two ends. Germline assignment: CDR1 SGHNT and CDR2 YENEEA. CDR3 length equals 16 residues. For the CDR3, the DNA is TGTGCCAGCAGCCCAGGAATCCGAGCGGTTAGTGGTGAGCAGTTCTTC. Amino acid sequence: CASSPGIRAVSGEQFF.

In this sample, this clonotype turned up a few times. The chain carries TRBV6-2 or TRBV6-3 and TRBJ2-7, with 7 nucleotides matching TRBD1. Germline values: CDR1 MNHEY, CDR2 SVGEGT. CDR3 size: 13 residues. The junction had 1 base not matched to a gene; V was cut back by 2 bases and J by 3 bases. The CDR3 region is CASSYGTVYEQYF. CDR3 in DNA: TGTGCCAGCAGTTACGGGACAGTCTACGAGCAGTACTTC.